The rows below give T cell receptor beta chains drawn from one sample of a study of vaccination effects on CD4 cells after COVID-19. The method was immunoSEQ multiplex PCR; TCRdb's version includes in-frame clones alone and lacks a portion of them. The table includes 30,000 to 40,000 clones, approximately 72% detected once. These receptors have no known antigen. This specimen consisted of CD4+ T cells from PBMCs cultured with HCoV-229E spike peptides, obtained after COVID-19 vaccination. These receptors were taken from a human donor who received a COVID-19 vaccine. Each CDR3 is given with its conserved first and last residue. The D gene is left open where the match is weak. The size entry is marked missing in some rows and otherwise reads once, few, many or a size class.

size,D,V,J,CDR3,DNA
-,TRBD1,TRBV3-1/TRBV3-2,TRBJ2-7,CASSEPGQVYEQYF,TGTGCCAGCAGCGAACCGGGACAGGTCTACGAGCAGTACTTC
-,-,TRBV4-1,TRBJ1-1,CASSQLRGLGAWTEAFF,TGCGCCAGCAGCCAACTCCGCGGTTTGGGGGCGTGGACTGAAGCTTTCTTT
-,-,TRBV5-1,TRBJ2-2,CASSRLSGLATGELFF,TGCGCCAGCAGCCGATTATCTGGGCTAGCTACCGGGGAGCTGTTTTTT
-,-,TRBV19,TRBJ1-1,CASSSPRVNTEAFF,TGTGCCAGTAGTAGCCCTCGGGTGAACACTGAAGCTTTCTTT
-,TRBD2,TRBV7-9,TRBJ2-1,CASSRGTSGEQFF,TGTGCCAGCAGCCGCGGGACTAGCGGTGAGCAGTTCTTC
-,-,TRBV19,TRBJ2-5,CASSISLKETQYF,TGTGCCAGTAGTATTAGCCTCAAAGAGACCCAGTACTTC
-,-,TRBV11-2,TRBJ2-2,CASSLGVGRGTGELFF,TGTGCCAGCAGCCTTGGAGTGGGGCGTGGCACCGGGGAGCTGTTTTTT
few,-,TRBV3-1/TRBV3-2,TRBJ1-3,CASSQGPGQGSGNTIYF,TGTGCCAGCAGCCAAGGACCGGGACAAGGGTCGGGAAACACCATATATTTT
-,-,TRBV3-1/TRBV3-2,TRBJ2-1,CASSQGLYNEQFF,TGTGCCAGCAGCCAGGGACTGTACAATGAGCAGTTCTTC
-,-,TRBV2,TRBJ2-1,CASSVGGPPGIEQFF,TGTGCCAGCAGTGTCGGAGGGCCGCCGGGGATTGAGCAGTTCTTC
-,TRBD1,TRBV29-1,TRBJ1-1,CSVSHTGTGNTEAFF,TGCAGCGTTTCACATACCGGGACAGGGAACACTGAAGCTTTCTTT
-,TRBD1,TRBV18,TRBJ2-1,CASSPTGENEQFF,TGTGCCAGCTCACCGACAGGGGAAAATGAGCAGTTCTTC
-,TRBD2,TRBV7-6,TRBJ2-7,CASSPRLTSGTYEQYF,TGTGCCAGCAGCCCTCGACTGACTAGCGGTACCTACGAGCAGTACTTC
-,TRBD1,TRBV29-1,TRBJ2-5,CSVYDARTGHQETQYF,TGCAGCGTCTACGACGCCCGGACAGGCCATCAAGAGACCCAGTACTTC
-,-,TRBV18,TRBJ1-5,CASSPVGANLNQPQHF,TGTGCCAGCTCACCGGTCGGTGCGAACTTAAATCAGCCCCAGCATTTT
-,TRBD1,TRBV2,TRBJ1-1,CASSVNPGTGTEAFF,TGTGCCAGCAGTGTAAACCCTGGGACAGGAACCGAAGCTTTCTTT
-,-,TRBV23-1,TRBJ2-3,CASSHSTGPQSVHSKPTDTQYF,TGCGCCAGCAGTCACTCCACAGGGCCACAGTCTGTCCACAGTAAACCCACAGATACGCAGTATTTT
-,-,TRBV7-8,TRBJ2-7,CASSLALGKSEQYF,TGTGCCAGCAGCTTAGCGCTGGGCAAATCCGAGCAGTACTTC
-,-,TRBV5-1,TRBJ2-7,CASSPTYEQYF,TGCGCCAGCAGCCCCACCTACGAGCAGTACTTC
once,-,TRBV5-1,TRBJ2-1,CASRGATVSYNEQFF,TGCGCCAGCAGGGGAGCGACAGTTTCCTACAATGAGCAGTTCTTC
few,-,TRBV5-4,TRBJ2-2,CASSLALTGNTGELFF,TGTGCCAGCAGCTTGGCACTCACAGGGAACACCGGGGAGCTGTTTTTT
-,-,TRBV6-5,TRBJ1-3,CASSQGSPGNTIYF,TGTGCCAGCAGCCAAGGGAGCCCTGGAAACACCATATATTTT
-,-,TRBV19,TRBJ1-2,CASSMRHLRGNRGYTF,TGTGCCAGTAGTATGAGGCATCTTCGGGGGAACCGAGGCTACACCTTC
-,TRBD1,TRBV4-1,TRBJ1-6,CASSQGTGSGSPLHF,TGCGCCAGCAGCCAAGGGACAGGGTCGGGTTCACCCCTCCACTTT
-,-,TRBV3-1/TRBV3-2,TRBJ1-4,CASSQERISTNEKLFF,TGTGCCAGCAGCCAAGAGAGGATTTCGACTAATGAAAAACTGTTTTTT
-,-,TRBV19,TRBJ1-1,CATRLGGTEAFF,TGTGCCACCCGTCTGGGGGGCACTGAAGCTTTCTTT
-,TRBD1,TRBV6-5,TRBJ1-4,CASRPGGENEKLFF,TGTGCCAGCAGGCCAGGGGGCGAAAATGAAAAACTGTTTTTT
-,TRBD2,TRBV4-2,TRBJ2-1,CASSLGTSGAYNEQFF,TGTGCCAGCAGCCTGGGGACTAGCGGGGCTTACAATGAGCAGTTCTTC
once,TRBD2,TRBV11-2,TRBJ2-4,CASSDSATSLAKNIQYF,TGTGCCAGCAGCGATAGTGCGACTAGCTTAGCCAAAAACATTCAGTACTTC
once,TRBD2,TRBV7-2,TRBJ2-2,CASSLMASGTNTGELFF,TGTGCCAGCAGCTTAATGGCTAGCGGGACGAACACCGGGGAGCTGTTTTTT